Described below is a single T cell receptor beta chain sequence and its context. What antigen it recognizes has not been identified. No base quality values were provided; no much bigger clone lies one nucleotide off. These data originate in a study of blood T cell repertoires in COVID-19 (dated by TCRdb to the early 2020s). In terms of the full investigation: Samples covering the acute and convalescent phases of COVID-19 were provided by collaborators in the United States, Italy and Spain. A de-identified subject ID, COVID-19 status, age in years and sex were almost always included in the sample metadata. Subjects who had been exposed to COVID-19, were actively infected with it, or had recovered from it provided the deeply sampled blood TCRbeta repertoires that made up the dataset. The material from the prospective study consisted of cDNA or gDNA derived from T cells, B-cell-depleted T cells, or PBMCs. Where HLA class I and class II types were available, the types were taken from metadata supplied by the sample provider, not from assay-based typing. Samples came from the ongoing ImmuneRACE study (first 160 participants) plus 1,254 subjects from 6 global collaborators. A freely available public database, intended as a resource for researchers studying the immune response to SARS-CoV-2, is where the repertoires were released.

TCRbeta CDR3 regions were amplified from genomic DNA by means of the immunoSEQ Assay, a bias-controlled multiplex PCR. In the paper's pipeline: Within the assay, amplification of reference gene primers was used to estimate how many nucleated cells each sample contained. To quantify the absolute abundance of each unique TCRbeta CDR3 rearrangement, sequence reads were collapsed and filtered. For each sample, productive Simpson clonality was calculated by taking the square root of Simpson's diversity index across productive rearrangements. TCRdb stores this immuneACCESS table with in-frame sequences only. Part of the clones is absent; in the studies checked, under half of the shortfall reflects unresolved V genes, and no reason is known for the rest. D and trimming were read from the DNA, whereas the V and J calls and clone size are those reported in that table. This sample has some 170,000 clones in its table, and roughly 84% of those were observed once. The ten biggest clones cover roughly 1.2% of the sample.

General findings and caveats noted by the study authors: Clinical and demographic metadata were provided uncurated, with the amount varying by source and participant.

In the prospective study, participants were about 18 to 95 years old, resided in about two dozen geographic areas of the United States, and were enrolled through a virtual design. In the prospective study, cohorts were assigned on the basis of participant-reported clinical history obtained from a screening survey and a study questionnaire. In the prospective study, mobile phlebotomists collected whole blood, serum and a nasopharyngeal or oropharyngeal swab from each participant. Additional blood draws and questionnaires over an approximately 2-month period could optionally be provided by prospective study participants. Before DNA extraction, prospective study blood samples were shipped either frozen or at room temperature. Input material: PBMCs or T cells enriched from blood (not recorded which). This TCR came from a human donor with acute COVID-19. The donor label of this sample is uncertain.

DNA sequence: TGCGCCAGCAGCCCGAGACAGGGGGCTAGCTCCTATAATTCACCCCTCCACTTT. This encodes CASSPRQGASSYNSPLHF. The rearranged chain carries TRBV5-1 and TRBJ1-6; 10 middle bases align to TRBD1. Its CDR3 holds 18 amino acids, cysteine through phenylalanine. The only DNA kept is the CDR3, 54 bases in frame from the first base. The CDR1 and CDR2 encoded by the germline V gene are SGHRS and YFSETQ. V and J are trimmed by 4 bases and 0 bases, and the gene matches miss 7 bases of the junction.